The clone carrying this TCR beta chain was seen a few times. What it binds is not known. The data stem from a study of T and B cells in COVID-19 patients. Study-level background: Active-infection patients were older, median approximately 68 years, than recovered patients, median around 34 years. Of approximately 19 active-infection patients, under 15 were critically ill with mechanical ventilation or extracorporeal membrane oxygenation. Findings and limits, study-wide: Of approximately 2,400 TCR clusters found only in the recovered cohort, fewer than 40 had low generation probability.

The CDR3 length is 15 residues. Trimming pared 6 bases from V and 0 bases from J, leaving 15 bases between. In germline, CDR1 is ENHRY, CDR2 SYGVKD. Multiplex PCR with BIOMED2 TRB-A/B primer pools amplified TRB rearrangements. TCRdb ran MiXCR on the multiplex PCR reads and lists one entry per CDR3 protein. The sample lists about 6,000 distinct CDR3 sequences, approximately 28% occurring once. From blood, about 240-550 ng of genomic DNA served as TRB template. The TCR originated in a human donor with active COVID-19. Source material: blood. The chain has TRBV10-3 and TRBJ2-7, with D perhaps TRBD2 (6 bases). The CDR3 DNA reads TGTGCCATCAGCGACCAAATGGGGGGCTCCTACGAGCAGTACTTC. Translation: CAISDQMGGSYEQYF.